The T cell receptor beta chain described here comes from a study of regulatory T cells in long-lasting Graves disease. As for the study in general: Graves' patients, diagnosed recently, had received antithyroid drugs under 3 months. General study findings and limits: There was favoring of TRBV28, TRBJ1-2 and TRBJ2-5 in persistent disease.

This clonotype was seen many times. Its antigen is undetermined. Time point denoted: newly diagnosed GD, antithyroid drugs for less than 3 months. The TCR library was made from RNA that had been extracted from PBMCs in TRIzol. Trimming at V came to 1 base and at J to 3 bases, leaving 12 bases not matched to a gene. Germline V CDR1 and CDR2: MNHNS, SASEGT. The CDR3 length is 17 residues. Arm-PCR of CDR3 regions and iRepertoire HTBI primers were used to build TCR beta libraries. TCRdb analysed the multiplex PCR reads with MiXCR anew, one entry per CDR3 protein. The table shows around 480,000 distinct CDR3 sequences, with under 20% occurring only once. These records were also assigned to another study, of T cells in Graves' hyperthyroidism and ophthalmopathy. That source notes: HTBI primers were the set used in a first-round RT-PCR of the TCR CDR3.

The sample was peripheral blood mononuclear cells (PBMCs), taken at new diagnosis, from a patient treated with antithyroid drugs. V usage is TRBV6-1 and J usage is TRBJ2-7, with 7 positions matching TRBD1. The clonotype originates from a man aged 40-55 years with Graves disease. CDR3 sequence (DNA): TGTGCCAGCAGTGAAGTAGTCGGCAGGGGGAAACTCTACGAGCAGTACTTC. Protein product: CASSEVVGRGKLYEQYF.